The 19 T cell receptor beta chains below come from one sample, sequenced in a study of T cells in Graves' hyperthyroidism and ophthalmopathy. RNA transcripts served as the template for amplifying TCR beta CDR3 regions. Initially, a first-round RT-PCR of the TCR CDR3 employed the HTBI primer set. TCRdb independently ran MiXCR on the multiplex PCR reads; one entry per CDR3 protein. The data contain hundreds of thousands of distinct CDR3 sequences, 15% to 20% of them singletons. Sequencing was performed on blood. The receptors come from a woman in her twenties or thirties with Graves' hyperthyroidism.

This clonotype occurred a few times. This sequence joins TRBV9 and TRBJ2-1, with TRBD2 as a possible D gene (6 bases). CDR1 and CDR2 from the germline V gene are SGDLS and YYNGEE. The CDR3 spans 15 residues. Between the trimmed V and J ends, which lost 7 bases and 0 bases, there was a span of 14 bases. CDR3 in amino acids: CASSEEGSSYNEQFF. The CDR3, as DNA: TGTGCCAGCTCAGAGGAGGGTAGCTCCTACAATGAGCAGTTCTTC.

This clonotype was seen ten or more times. The genes are TRBV28 and TRBJ2-7; a possible D gene is TRBD2 (5 bases). The length of the CDR3 is 14 residues. Germline V gives CDR1 MDHEN, CDR2 SYDVKM. The V end lost 2 bases, the J end lost 5 bases, and 13 bases lay between the germline ends. Here the CDR3 reads CASSLLAVGNEQYF. In nucleotides, the CDR3 is TGTGCCAGCAGTTTACTAGCTGTCGGAAACGAGCAGTACTTC.

A remark on this clonotype: This may come from a read error, since a much larger clone is one base off. The chain links TRBV7-2 to TRBJ1-4; tentative D call: TRBD1 (5 bases). This CDR3 has 14 residues. Germline assignment: CDR1 SGHTA and CDR2 FQGNSA. The CDR3 here is CAGSLRDGNEKLFF. CDR3 nucleotide sequence: TGTGCCGGCAGCTTAAGGGACGGCAATGAAAAACTGTTTTTT.

This clonotype has just a few counts. The chain couples TRBV7-2 to TRBJ2-1; possible D gene TRBD2, 5 bases. CDR3 length equals 12 residues. V lost 6 bases and J 5 bases, leaving 8 bases between the germline ends. The germline CDR1 and CDR2 sequences are SGHTA and FQGNSA. The CDR3 region has the DNA TGTGCCAGCAGGGAGGCTGACAATGAGCAGTTCTTC. It translates to CASREADNEQFF.

This clonotype was seen many times. The CDR3 DNA sequence: TGTGCCAGCAGAGAAGACAGGTACTCTGGGGCCAACGTCCTGACTTTC. Translation gives CASREDRYSGANVLTF. V gene TRBV25-1 combines with J gene TRBJ2-6; TRBD1 is a possible D gene (6 bases). The germline V gene has CDR1 MGHDK and CDR2 SYGVNS. Trimming removed 6 bases at V and 0 bases at J, with 12 bases between. The CDR3 has 16 residues.

This clonotype was seen only a few times. In nucleotides, the CDR3 is TGTGCCATCAGTGAGGCACAAAGACAAGAGACCCAGTACTTC. Amino acids: CAISEAQRQETQYF. This rearrangement joins TRBV10-3 to TRBJ2-5; D remains unclear. The CDR3 is made up of 14 amino acids. Trimming took off 2 bases at V and 2 bases at J, with 9 bases between the two ends. Germline assignment: CDR1 ENHRY and CDR2 SYGVKD.

Ten or more counts support this clonotype. The CDR3 bases are TGTGCCAGCAGCCCCCCGCCAACAGAGTTGGAGACCCAGTACTTC. It encodes CASSPPPTELETQYF. This chain uses TRBV7-9 with TRBJ2-5; D not resolved. This CDR3 has 15 residues. V was shortened by 5 bases and J by 5 bases, with 18 bases between the two germline ends. Germline-derived CDR1 and CDR2 are SEHNR and FQNEAQ (reference sequence).

A note on this clonotype: This sequence may be a read error, since a much larger clone differs from it by one base. The chain carries TRBV28 and TRBJ2-3; no firm D call. V was cut by 3 bases and J by 3 bases, with 10 bases left in between. CDR3 length: 14 residues. Germline CDR1 reads MDHEN; CDR2 reads SYDVKM. CDR3 sequence (DNA): TGTGCCAGCAGTTTCGCGATAAAAACAGATACGCAGTATTTT. It specifies CASSFAIKTDTQYF.

The sample holds many counts of this clonotype. The genes are TRBV12-5 and TRBJ2-3, with 7 bases that match TRBD2. This CDR3 has 15 residues. The germline V gene has CDR1 LGHNT and CDR2 FRNRAP. V lost 7 bases and J lost 4; bases outside the gene matches: 11. The CDR3 sequence is CASALAGEVADTQYF. The CDR3 DNA reads as TGTGCTAGTGCACTCGCGGGAGAAGTCGCAGATACGCAGTATTTT.

This clonotype was observed a few times. This chain joins TRBV7-3 and TRBJ2-1; either TRBD1 or TRBD2 may fit D (5 bases each). The V and J ends lost 2 bases and 7 bases respectively, with 15 bases between them. The CDR3 is made up of 15 amino acids. Germline-derived CDR1 and CDR2 are SGHTA and FQGTGA. The CDR3 nucleotides are TGTGCCAGCAGCTTAGGGGGAACCAGAGGAAATGAGCAGTTCTTC. Protein product: CASSLGGTRGNEQFF.

The chain links TRBV10-3 to TRBJ1-2; 8 nucleotides align to TRBD1. This CDR3 comprises 15 residues. The V gene's germline CDR1 is ENHRY and CDR2 SYGVKD. V dropped 2 bases and J dropped 3; count of bases not matched to a gene: 5. For the CDR3, the DNA is TGTGCCATCAGTGAGCGGGCAGGGGGCGACTATGGCTACACCTTC. This codes for CAISERAGGDYGYTF.

The table lists this clonotype with many counts. The chain joins TRBV6-1 to TRBJ2-5; 14 bases are a match to TRBD2. Germline trimming cut 5 bases from V and 4 bases from J; bases unmatched to any gene: 12. From germline, CDR1 is MNHNS and CDR2 SASEGT. This CDR3 comprises 18 residues. CDR3 residues: CASSYFWGLAGERETQYF. The CDR3 DNA sequence: TGTGCCAGCAGTTATTTTTGGGGACTAGCGGGAGAACGAGAGACCCAGTACTTC.

Ten or more counts support this clonotype. This chain connects TRBV29-1 to TRBJ2-7; D may be TRBD1 (6 bases). CDR1 and CDR2 from the germline V gene are SQVTM and ANQGSEA. V was cut by 4 bases and J by 3 bases, with 10 bases left in between. CDR3 size: 12 residues. The CDR3 nucleotides read TGCAGCGTTGTAGCAGGGGTCTACGAGCAGTACTTC. This encodes CSVVAGVYEQYF.

For this clonotype: An end of the junction differs from the germline gene, which may be a read error. The genes are TRBV3-1 and TRBJ1-2, with a possible D match to TRBD1 (6 bases). The CDR3 is made up of 15 amino acids. Looked up from germline, CDR1 is LGHDT and CDR2 is YNNKEL (reference sequence). The CDR3 sequence is CASSQGTVSDYGYTF. In nucleotides, the CDR3 is TGTGCCAGCAGCCAAGGGACAGTAAGCGACTACGGCTACACCTTC.

This clonotype has a count of ten or more. V is TRBV11-2 and J is TRBJ2-3, with TRBD2 identical over 10 bases. CDR1 is SGHAT, CDR2 FQNNGV, per germline. The CDR3 runs to 17 residues. V gave up 4 bases and J gave up 2 bases; unmatched junction bases: 9. CDR3: CASSSRLAGLVTDTQYF. CDR3 nucleotides: TGTGCCAGCAGCTCCAGACTAGCGGGTTTGGTCACAGATACGCAGTATTTT.

This clonotype was observed a handful of times. J is TRBJ1-5 and V is TRBV5-6; a weak D match, TRBD1 (6 bases). The CDR3 has 14 amino acids. Looked up from germline, CDR1 is SGHDT and CDR2 is YYEEEE. Between the trimmed V and J ends, which lost 4 bases and 11 bases, there was a span of 19 bases. CDR3 sequence (DNA): TGTGCCAGCAGCGGACAGTTACCTGGTGGGTCCCAGCATTTT. Its translation: CASSGQLPGGSQHF. Filled out from reference TRBV5-6 and TRBJ1-5, the complete variable domain reads DAGVTQSPTHLIKTRGQQVTLRCSPKSGHDTVSWYQQALGQGPQFIFQYYEEEERQRGNFPDRFSGHQFPNYSSELNVNALLLGDSALYLCASSGQLPGGSQHFGDGTRLSIL.

Details on this clonotype: One end of the junction does not line up with germline, which may come from a read error. CDR3 sequence (DNA): TGTGCCAGTAGCTTGGGCAGAGACGACTCCTACGAGCAGTACTTC. This gives the protein CASSLGRDDSYEQYF. The chain employs TRBV5-6 and TRBJ2-7; D is ambiguous. Looked up from germline, CDR1 is SGHDT and CDR2 is YYEEEE. CDR3 length: 15 amino acids.

In this sample, this clonotype turned up many times. The gene calls are TRBV28 and TRBJ2-5; the match to TRBD1 covers 8 bases. The J segment lost 4 bases and the V segment lost 1 base, leaving 5 bases of the junction unmatched. Germline CDR1 and CDR2: MDHEN and SYDVKM. The CDR3 covers 15 residues. CDR3: CASSLLPGGRETQYF. The CDR3 nucleotides read TGTGCCAGCAGTTTATTGCCAGGGGGCCGAGAGACCCAGTACTTC.

This clonotype was detected a few times. V is TRBV10-1 and J is TRBJ2-1, with D uncertain. This CDR3 has 11 residues. Germline V gene data show CDR1 as WNHNN and CDR2 as SYGVQD (reference sequence). Deletions cut 2 bases from V and 5 bases from J, with 1 base between. CDR3 sequence reads: CASSEDNEQFF. The CDR3 DNA sequence: TGCGCCAGCAGTGAGGACAATGAGCAGTTCTTC.